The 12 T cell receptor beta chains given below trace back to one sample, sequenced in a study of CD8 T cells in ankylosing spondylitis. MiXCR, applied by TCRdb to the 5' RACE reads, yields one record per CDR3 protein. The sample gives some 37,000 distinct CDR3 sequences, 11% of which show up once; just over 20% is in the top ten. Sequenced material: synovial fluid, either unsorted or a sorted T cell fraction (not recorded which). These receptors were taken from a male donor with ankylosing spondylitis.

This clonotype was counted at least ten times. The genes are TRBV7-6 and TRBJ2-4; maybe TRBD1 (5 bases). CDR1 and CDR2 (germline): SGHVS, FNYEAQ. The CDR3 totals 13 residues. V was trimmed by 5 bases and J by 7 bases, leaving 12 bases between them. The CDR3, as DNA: TGTGCCAGCAGCCCCCCGACAGTGAACATTCAGTACTTC. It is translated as CASSPPTVNIQYF.

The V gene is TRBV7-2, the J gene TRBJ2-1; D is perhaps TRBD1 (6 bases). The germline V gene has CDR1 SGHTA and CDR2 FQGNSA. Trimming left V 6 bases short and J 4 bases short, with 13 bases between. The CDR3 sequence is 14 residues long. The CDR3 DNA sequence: TGTGCCAGCAGTGACAGGTTCTCGTACAATGAGCAGTTCTTC. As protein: CASSDRFSYNEQFF. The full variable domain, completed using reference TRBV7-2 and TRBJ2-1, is GAGVSQSPSNKVTEKGKDVELRCDPISGHTALYWYRQSLGQGLEFLIYFQGNSAPDKSGLPSDRFSAERTGGSVSTLTIQRTQQEDSAVYLCASSDRFSYNEQFFGPGTRLTVL.

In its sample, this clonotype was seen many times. The DNA of the CDR3 is TGTGCCAGTTCGACCCCGGGACAGGGATTCTCCTACAATGAGCAGTTCTTC. As protein: CASSTPGQGFSYNEQFF. The J gene is TRBJ2-1, the V gene TRBV19; 9 bases are a match to TRBD1. The germline V gene has CDR1 LNHDA and CDR2 SQIVND (reference sequence). The CDR3 covers 17 residues. V lost 8 bases, J lost 0 bases, and 11 bases stayed unmatched.

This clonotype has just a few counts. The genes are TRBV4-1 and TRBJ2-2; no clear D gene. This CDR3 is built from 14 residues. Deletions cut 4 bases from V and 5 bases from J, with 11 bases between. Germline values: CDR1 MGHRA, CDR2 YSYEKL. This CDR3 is CASSPFGKTGELFF. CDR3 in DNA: TGCGCCAGCAGCCCCTTTGGCAAAACCGGGGAGCTGTTTTTT.

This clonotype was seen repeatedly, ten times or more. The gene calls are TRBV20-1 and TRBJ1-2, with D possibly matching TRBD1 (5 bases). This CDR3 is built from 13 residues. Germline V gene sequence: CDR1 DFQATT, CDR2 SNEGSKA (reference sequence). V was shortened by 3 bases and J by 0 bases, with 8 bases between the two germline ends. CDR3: CSARTASNYGYTF. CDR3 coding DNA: TGCAGTGCTAGGACAGCATCTAACTATGGCTACACCTTC.

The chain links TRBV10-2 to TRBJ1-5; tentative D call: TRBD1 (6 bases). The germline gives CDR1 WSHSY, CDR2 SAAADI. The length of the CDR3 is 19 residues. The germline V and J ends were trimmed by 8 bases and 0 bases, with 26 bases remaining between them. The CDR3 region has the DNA TGCGCCAGCGAAGGGGGACTCCGGTGGGTGGACGATAGCAATCAGCCCCAGCATTTT. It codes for CASEGGLRWVDDSNQPQHF.

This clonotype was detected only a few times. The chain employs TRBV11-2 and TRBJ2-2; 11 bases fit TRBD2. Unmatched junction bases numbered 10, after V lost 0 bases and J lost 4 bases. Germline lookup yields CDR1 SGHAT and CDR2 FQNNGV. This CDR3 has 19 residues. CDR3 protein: CASSLDALTSGIRTGELFF. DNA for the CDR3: TGTGCCAGCAGCTTAGATGCCCTGACTAGCGGGATACGCACCGGGGAGCTGTTTTTT.

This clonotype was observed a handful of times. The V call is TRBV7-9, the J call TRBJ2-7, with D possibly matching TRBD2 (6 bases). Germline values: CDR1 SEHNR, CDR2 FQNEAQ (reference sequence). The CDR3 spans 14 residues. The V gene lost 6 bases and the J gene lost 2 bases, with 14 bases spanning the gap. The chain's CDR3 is CASRRLVRTYEQYF. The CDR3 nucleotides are TGTGCCAGCAGGAGACTAGTCAGGACCTACGAGCAGTACTTC. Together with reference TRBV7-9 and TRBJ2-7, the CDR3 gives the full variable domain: DTGVSQNPRHKITKRGQNVTFRCDPISEHNRLYWYRQTLGQGPEFLTYFQNEAQLEKSRLLSDRFSAERPKGSFSTLEIQRTEQGDSAMYLCASRRLVRTYEQYFGPGTRLTVT.

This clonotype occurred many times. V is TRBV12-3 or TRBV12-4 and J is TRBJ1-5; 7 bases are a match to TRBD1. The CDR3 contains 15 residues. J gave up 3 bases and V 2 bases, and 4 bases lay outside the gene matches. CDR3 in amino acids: CASSLQDRPNQPQHF. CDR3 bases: TGTGCCAGCAGTTTACAGGACAGGCCCAATCAGCCCCAGCATTTT.

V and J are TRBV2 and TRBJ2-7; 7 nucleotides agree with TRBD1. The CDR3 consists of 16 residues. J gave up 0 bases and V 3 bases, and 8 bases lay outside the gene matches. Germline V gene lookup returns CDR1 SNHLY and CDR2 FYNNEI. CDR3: CASSENGGDSSYEQYF. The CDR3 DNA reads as TGTGCCAGCAGTGAGAATGGTGGGGACAGCTCCTACGAGCAGTACTTC. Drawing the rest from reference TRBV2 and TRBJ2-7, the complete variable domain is EPEVTQTPSHQVTQMGQEVILRCVPISNHLYFYWYRQILGQKVEFLVSFYNNEISEKSEIFDDQFSVERPDGSNFTLKIRSTKLEDSAMYFCASSENGGDSSYEQYFGPGTRLTVT.

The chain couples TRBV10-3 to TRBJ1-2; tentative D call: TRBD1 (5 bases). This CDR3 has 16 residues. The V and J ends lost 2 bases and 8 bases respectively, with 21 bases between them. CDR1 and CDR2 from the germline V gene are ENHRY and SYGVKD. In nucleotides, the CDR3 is TGTGCCATCAGTGAGAGCGGGACCCTCCCTCGTGAAGGCTACACCTTC. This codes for CAISESGTLPREGYTF.

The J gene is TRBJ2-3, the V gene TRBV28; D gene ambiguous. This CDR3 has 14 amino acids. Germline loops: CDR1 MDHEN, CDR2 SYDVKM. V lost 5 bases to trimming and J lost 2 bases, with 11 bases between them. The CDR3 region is CASSARSPTDTQYF. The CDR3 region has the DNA TGTGCCAGCAGTGCTAGAAGTCCCACAGATACGCAGTATTTT. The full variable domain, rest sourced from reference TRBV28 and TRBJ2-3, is DVKVTQSSRYLVKRTGEKVFLECVQDMDHENMFWYRQDPGLGLRLIYFSYDVKMKEKGDIPEGYSVSREKKERFSLILESASTNQTSMYLCASSARSPTDTQYFGPGTRLTVL.